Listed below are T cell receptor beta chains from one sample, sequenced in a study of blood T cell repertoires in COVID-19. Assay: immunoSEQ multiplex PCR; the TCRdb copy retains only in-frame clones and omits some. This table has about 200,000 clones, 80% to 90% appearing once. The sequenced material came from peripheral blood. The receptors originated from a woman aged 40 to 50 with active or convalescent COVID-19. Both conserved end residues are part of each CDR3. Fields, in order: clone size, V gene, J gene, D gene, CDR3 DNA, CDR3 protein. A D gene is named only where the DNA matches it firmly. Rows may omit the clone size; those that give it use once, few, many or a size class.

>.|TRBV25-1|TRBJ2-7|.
TGTGCCAGCAGTGAATCTGCCGTGGCGGAATCCTACGAGCAGTACTTC
CASSESAVAESYEQYF
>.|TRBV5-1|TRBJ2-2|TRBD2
TGCGCCAGCAGCCCGGGGGGAGGTCTAGCGGCCACCGGGGAGCTGTTTTTT
CASSPGGGLAATGELFF
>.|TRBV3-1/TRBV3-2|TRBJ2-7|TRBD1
TGTGCCAGCAGCCCGAGACAGGGCTCATACGAGCAGTACTTC
CASSPRQGSYEQYF
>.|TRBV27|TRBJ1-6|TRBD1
TGTGCCAGCTCGCGGGACAGGGATTATTCACCCCTCCACTTT
CASSRDRDYSPLHF
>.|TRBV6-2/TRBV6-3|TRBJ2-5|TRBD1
TGTGCCAGCAGTTACTCGAGGACAGGGATAGGAGAGACCCAGTACTTC
CASSYSRTGIGETQYF
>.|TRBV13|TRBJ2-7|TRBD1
TGTGCCAGCAGCTTAGGTAGGGGGCGCTACGAGCAGTACTTC
CASSLGRGRYEQYF
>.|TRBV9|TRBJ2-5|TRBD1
TGTGCCAGCAGCGCCCGGGCAGGGGGCTCACGGGAGACCCAGTACTTC
CASSARAGGSRETQYF
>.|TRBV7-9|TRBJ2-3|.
TGTGCCAGCAGCACACTGACTAGTACTGGGATCACAGATACGCAGTATTTT
CASSTLTSTGITDTQYF
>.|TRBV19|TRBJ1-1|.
TGTGCCAGTACCAACACCGGGGGGCCTCTGGGGACTGAAGCTTTCTTT
CASTNTGGPLGTEAFF
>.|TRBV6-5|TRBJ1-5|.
TGTGCCAGCCGGAGGCTAGGTGAGCCCCAGCATTTT
CASRRLGEPQHF
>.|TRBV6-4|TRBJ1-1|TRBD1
TGTGCCAGCAGGGTTTCCGGGACAGGGGAAGCTTTCTTT
CASRVSGTGEAFF
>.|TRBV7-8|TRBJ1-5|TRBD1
TGTGCCAGCAGCTTAGCGAGGGGGCCCTCGATGTCCCAGCATTTT
CASSLARGPSMSQHF
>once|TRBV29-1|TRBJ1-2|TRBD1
TGCAGCGTTGAAGACCAAGGACAGGGGTACGGCTACACCTTC
CSVEDQGQGYGYTF
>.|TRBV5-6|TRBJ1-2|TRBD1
TGTGCCAGCAGCCGACAGGGGGACTACTATGGCTACACCTTC
CASSRQGDYYGYTF
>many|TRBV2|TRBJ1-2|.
TGTGCCAGCAGCCCGGGGGGGGTGGGCTACACCTTC
CASSPGGVGYTF
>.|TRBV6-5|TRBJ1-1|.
TGTGCCAGCGATGGGCGGGGTTTTGCTGAAGCTTTCTTT
CASDGRGFAEAFF